This TCR beta chain was recovered during a study of cytomegalovirus exposure and HLA in healthy donors. Study-level findings and limits: Indistinguishable V segments such as TRBV6-2 and TRBV6-3 were excluded. With DRB1 most and HLA-C fewest, TCR association rates differed between HLA loci in a later analysis. An assumption of roughly uniform sequencing depth across donors underlay the presence/absence analyses.

V was cut by 0 bases and J by 2 bases, with 8 bases left in between. The CDR3 contains 15 residues. The germline CDR1 and CDR2 sequences are MGHRA and YSYEKL. Nominally healthy donors were sampled, though unrecorded immune exposures were likely. PCR involved 60 Vbeta and 13 Jbeta primers. Using immunoSEQ multiplex PCR, the repertoire was profiled, and TCRdb retains in-frame clones only, with some absent. This sample contains roughly 36,000 clones. Turning to this clone: Its specificity is unknown.

Source material: PBMCs. The chain employs TRBV4-1 and TRBJ1-5; D unresolved. The TCR sequence derives from a woman aged 25 to 39 in good health and CMV-seropositive. CDR3 DNA: TGCGCCAGCAGCCAAGATCCGGTAGGCAATCAGCCCCAGCATTTT. It specifies CASSQDPVGNQPQHF.